This paragraph covers one TCR beta chain sequence. The sample belongs to a study of blood T cell repertoires in COVID-19. The table came from immunoSEQ multiplex PCR; TCRdb's copy has only in-frame clones and leaves some out. The table includes approximately 210,000 clones, 92% detected once. The receptor comes from a man aged 30-40 years with acute or convalescent COVID-19. Sequencing used peripheral blood.

CDR3 residues: CASSMGFYEQYF. The CDR3 DNA is TGTGCCAGTAGTATGGGCTTCTACGAGCAGTACTTC. This chain connects TRBV19 to TRBJ2-7, with no clear D. Trimming cost V 3 bases and J 3 bases, with 6 bases left between them. This CDR3 has 12 amino acids. Germline CDR1 is LNHDA and CDR2 is SQIVND (reference sequence). Variable domain in full (rest from reference TRBV19 and TRBJ2-7): DGGITQSPKYLFRKEGQNVTLSCEQNLNHDAMYWYRQDPGQGLRLIYYSQIVNDFQKGDIAEGYSVSREKKESFPLTVTSAQKNPTAFYLCASSMGFYEQYFGPGTRLTVT.